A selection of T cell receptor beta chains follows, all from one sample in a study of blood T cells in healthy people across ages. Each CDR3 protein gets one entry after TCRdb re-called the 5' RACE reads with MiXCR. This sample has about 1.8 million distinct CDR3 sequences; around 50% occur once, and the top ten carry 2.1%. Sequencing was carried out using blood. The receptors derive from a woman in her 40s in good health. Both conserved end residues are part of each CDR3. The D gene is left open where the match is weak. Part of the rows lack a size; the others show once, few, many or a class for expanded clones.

CDR3aa: CASRDLGTSGHEQYF; CDR3nt: TGTGCCAGCAGGGACCTCGGGACTAGCGGACACGAGCAGTACTTC; abundance: .; v_gene: TRBV6-6; len: 15; j_gene: TRBJ2-7; d_gene: TRBD2
CDR3aa: CASSLGAGHGEQYF; CDR3nt: TGTGCCAGCAGCTTGGGGGCGGGACATGGTGAGCAGTACTTC; abundance: .; v_gene: TRBV7-2; len: 14; j_gene: TRBJ2-7; d_gene: .
CDR3aa: CSAPSDHSSYNEQFF; CDR3nt: TGCAGTGCCCCTTCCGACCATAGCTCCTACAATGAGCAGTTCTTC; abundance: few; v_gene: TRBV20-1; len: 15; j_gene: TRBJ2-1; d_gene: .
CDR3aa: CASSYQGTVSYEQYF; CDR3nt: TGCGCCAGCAGTTACCAGGGGACTGTCTCCTACGAGCAGTACTTC; abundance: .; v_gene: TRBV5-1; len: 15; j_gene: TRBJ2-7; d_gene: .
CDR3aa: CSIGPGTDTQYF; CDR3nt: TGCTCTATTGGGCCAGGCACAGATACGCAGTATTTT; abundance: .; v_gene: TRBV20-1; len: 12; j_gene: TRBJ2-3; d_gene: .
CDR3aa: CASTPVILTMGTQYF; CDR3nt: TGTGCCAGCACCCCGGTGATACTGACTATGGGTACGCAGTATTTT; abundance: few; v_gene: TRBV5-5; len: 15; j_gene: TRBJ2-3; d_gene: .
CDR3aa: CASTPVSGGAGDTQYF; CDR3nt: TGTGCCAGCACCCCGGTTAGCGGGGGGGCTGGAGATACGCAGTATTTT; abundance: .; v_gene: TRBV11-1; len: 16; j_gene: TRBJ2-3; d_gene: TRBD2
CDR3aa: CASSHRTPANYGYTF; CDR3nt: TGTGCCAGCAGCCATCGGACACCTGCTAACTATGGCTACACCTTC; abundance: .; v_gene: TRBV25-1; len: 15; j_gene: TRBJ1-2; d_gene: .
CDR3aa: CASEGFLSWTQYF; CDR3nt: TGTGCCAGCGAGGGCTTCCTCTCCTGGACCCAGTACTTC; abundance: few; v_gene: TRBV7-8; len: 13; j_gene: TRBJ2-5; d_gene: .
CDR3aa: CATSGKGQETQYF; CDR3nt: TGTGCCACCAGTGGAAAGGGGCAAGAGACCCAGTACTTC; abundance: few; v_gene: TRBV24-1; len: 13; j_gene: TRBJ2-5; d_gene: .
CDR3aa: CASSISDRTDTQYF; CDR3nt: TGTGCCAGCAGCATTAGCGACCGCACAGATACGCAGTATTTT; abundance: .; v_gene: TRBV7-9; len: 14; j_gene: TRBJ2-3; d_gene: .
CDR3aa: CASSLDLRGNEQFF; CDR3nt: TGCGCCAGCAGCTTGGATCTGCGGGGTAATGAGCAGTTCTTC; abundance: .; v_gene: TRBV5-1; len: 14; j_gene: TRBJ2-1; d_gene: .
CDR3aa: CASSPRGTEDYEQYF; CDR3nt: TGCGCCAGCAGCCCGCGCGGGACGGAGGACTACGAGCAGTACTTC; abundance: few; v_gene: TRBV5-1; len: 15; j_gene: TRBJ2-7; d_gene: .
CDR3aa: CASSYATGSPYEQYF; CDR3nt: TGTGCCAGCAGCTACGCGACAGGGAGTCCCTACGAGCAGTACTTC; abundance: .; v_gene: TRBV11-1; len: 15; j_gene: TRBJ2-7; d_gene: TRBD1
CDR3aa: CSARGLESSYNEQFF; CDR3nt: TGCAGTGCTAGAGGACTAGAGAGCTCTTACAATGAGCAGTTCTTC; abundance: .; v_gene: TRBV20-1; len: 15; j_gene: TRBJ2-1; d_gene: .
CDR3aa: CSVDQRGRVDTDTQYF; CDR3nt: TGCAGCGTTGATCAACGGGGGCGTGTTGACACAGATACGCAGTATTTT; abundance: .; v_gene: TRBV29-1; len: 16; j_gene: TRBJ2-3; d_gene: .
CDR3aa: CASSQGTVGYEQYF; CDR3nt: TGTGCCAGCAGCCAGGGGACCGTCGGCTACGAGCAGTACTTC; abundance: .; v_gene: TRBV7-9; len: 14; j_gene: TRBJ2-7; d_gene: .
CDR3aa: CASSQGGGQSPTQYF; CDR3nt: TGTGCCAGCAGCCAAGGGGGGGGGCAGTCGCCTACGCAGTATTTT; abundance: once; v_gene: TRBV4-2; len: 15; j_gene: TRBJ2-3; d_gene: .
CDR3aa: CATSDPGTSGGSNNEQFF; CDR3nt: TGTGCCACCAGTGACCCCGGGACTAGCGGGGGGTCGAACAATGAGCAGTTCTTC; abundance: .; v_gene: TRBV24-1; len: 18; j_gene: TRBJ2-1; d_gene: TRBD2
CDR3aa: CASSTSAAGYNEQFF; CDR3nt: TGTGCCAGCAGCACCAGCGCGGCAGGGTACAATGAGCAGTTCTTC; abundance: .; v_gene: TRBV7-2; len: 15; j_gene: TRBJ2-1; d_gene: .
CDR3aa: CAGSVGTGNEQYF; CDR3nt: TGTGCCGGCAGCGTGGGGACAGGGAACGAGCAGTACTTC; abundance: .; v_gene: TRBV11-2; len: 13; j_gene: TRBJ2-7; d_gene: TRBD1
CDR3aa: CSAPPSVDRGVETQFF; CDR3nt: TGCAGTGCTCCCCCCTCAGTGGACAGGGGAGTAGAGACCCAGTTCTTC; abundance: .; v_gene: TRBV20-1; len: 16; j_gene: TRBJ2-1; d_gene: TRBD1
CDR3aa: CASQAWSESSYEQYF; CDR3nt: TGCGCCAGCCAAGCTTGGTCGGAAAGCTCCTACGAGCAGTACTTC; abundance: few; v_gene: TRBV5-1; len: 15; j_gene: TRBJ2-7; d_gene: .
CDR3aa: CASSAPVELTDTQYF; CDR3nt: TGTGCCAGCAGCGCCCCGGTCGAGTTGACAGATACGCAGTATTTT; abundance: .; v_gene: TRBV11-2; len: 15; j_gene: TRBJ2-3; d_gene: .
CDR3aa: CASSPYLGTGPYEQYF; CDR3nt: TGTGCCAGCAGCCCATACCTCGGGACAGGGCCGTACGAGCAGTACTTC; abundance: once; v_gene: TRBV7-9; len: 16; j_gene: TRBJ2-7; d_gene: TRBD1
CDR3aa: CASSQDKQGFYNEQFF; CDR3nt: TGCGCCAGCAGCCAAGACAAACAGGGTTTCTACAATGAGCAGTTCTTC; abundance: .; v_gene: TRBV4-3; len: 16; j_gene: TRBJ2-1; d_gene: .
CDR3aa: CASRAAGEPLHF; CDR3nt: TGTGCCAGCAGAGCCGCCGGGGAGCCCCTCCACTTT; abundance: .; v_gene: TRBV7-9; len: 12; j_gene: TRBJ1-6; d_gene: .
CDR3aa: CASSSSQRGGGDTQYF; CDR3nt: TGTGCCAGCAGTTCCTCACAGCGGGGGGGCGGAGATACGCAGTATTTT; abundance: few; v_gene: TRBV12-3/TRBV12-4; len: 16; j_gene: TRBJ2-3; d_gene: TRBD2
CDR3aa: CASSSRGTPTYEQYF; CDR3nt: TGTGCCAGCAGTTCCCGGGGGACACCGACCTACGAGCAGTACTTC; abundance: .; v_gene: TRBV6-2/TRBV6-3; len: 15; j_gene: TRBJ2-7; d_gene: .
CDR3aa: CATSRVSSLLGGELFF; CDR3nt: TGTGCCACCAGCAGAGTTAGTAGCCTCCTGGGCGGGGAGCTGTTTTTT; abundance: .; v_gene: TRBV15; len: 16; j_gene: TRBJ2-2; d_gene: .